The 13 T cell receptor beta chains below come from one sample, sequenced in a study of technical replicates of blood from a few donors (TCRdb year 2017). Library method: the immunoSEQ multiplex PCR assay. TCRdb re-hosts the immuneACCESS table, in-frame sequences only. Its copies lack some clones; in the studies checked, an unresolved V gene accounts for under half of them, and the cause for the rest is not known. This sample comprises fewer than 90,000 clones, about 90% of them detected only once. Clones ranked in the top ten supply roughly 0.41% of the sample. The specimen was T cells isolated from PBMCs. The receptors here all came from a human donor in good health.

The CDR3 protein is CRAALHSGGYTF. The DNA for the CDR3 is TGCAGAGCAGCGTTGCACTCCGGGGGCTACACCTTC. The chain recombines TRBV29-1 with TRBJ1-2; D remains unclear. From germline, CDR1 is SQVTM and CDR2 ANQGSEA. The CDR3 spans 12 residues.

The chain carries TRBV18 and TRBJ1-1; 7 nucleotides match TRBD1. The CDR3 contains 16 residues. J gave up 4 bases and V 3 bases, and 11 bases lay outside the gene matches. Germline loops: CDR1 KGHSH, CDR2 LQKENI. The CDR3 sequence: CASSPRTGPLGTEAFF. DNA for the CDR3: TGTGCCAGCTCACCCCGGACAGGACCCCTAGGCACTGAAGCTTTCTTT.

The chain employs TRBV5-6 and TRBJ2-3; TRBD2 is a possible D gene (5 bases). CDR1 and CDR2 from the germline V gene are SGHDT and YYEEEE. The CDR3 has 16 residues. Deletions cut 1 base from V and 3 bases from J, with 15 bases between. This CDR3 reads CASSLPRVALTDTQYF. Written as DNA, the CDR3 is TGTGCCAGCAGCTTGCCTAGAGTAGCGTTGACAGATACGCAGTATTTT.

J is TRBJ2-1 and V is TRBV7-2; D possibly corresponds to TRBD2 (7 bases). The CDR3 contains 17 residues. CDR1 SGHTA and CDR2 FQGNSA come from the germline V gene. V shed 0 bases and J shed 6 bases, with 18 bases lying between them. The CDR3 loop is CASSLAGGAGVINEQFF. The CDR3, as DNA: TGTGCCAGCAGCTTAGCTGGGGGGGCAGGGGTGATCAATGAGCAGTTCTTC.

J is TRBJ2-3 and V is TRBV2; 10 bases fit TRBD2. Unmatched junction bases numbered 9, after V lost 5 bases and J lost 4 bases. The CDR3 loop spans 16 amino acids. The germline V gene encodes CDR1 SNHLY and CDR2 FYNNEI. The CDR3 DNA reads TGTGCCAGCAGTAAAAGGGCTAGCGGGAGTTCAGATACGCAGTATTTT. This codes for CASSKRASGSSDTQYF.

V gene TRBV28 combines with J gene TRBJ1-1; TRBD1 aligns across 7 bases. V dropped 5 bases and J dropped 4; count of bases not matched to a gene: 10. In germline, CDR1 is MDHEN, CDR2 SYDVKM. The CDR3 sequence is 15 residues long. The CDR3 DNA is TGTGCCAGCAGTCCTACAACAGGGGTTTCCACTGAAGCTTTCTTT. Its translation is CASSPTTGVSTEAFF.

This rearrangement joins TRBV6-6 to TRBJ1-3; D ambiguous. From germline, CDR1 is MNHNY and CDR2 SVGAGI (reference sequence). The V and J ends lost 4 bases and 0 bases respectively, with 10 bases between them. The CDR3 is made up of 15 amino acids. The CDR3 loop reads CASSSMSYSGNTIYF. The CDR3 DNA reads TGTGCCAGCAGTTCCATGTCCTACTCTGGAAACACCATATATTTT.

The V gene is TRBV25-1, the J gene TRBJ2-3; D is possibly TRBD2 (6 bases). Trimming left V 3 bases short and J 9 bases short, with 19 bases between. The length of the CDR3 is 15 residues. CDR1 and CDR2 from the germline V gene are MGHDK and SYGVNS. The chain's CDR3 is CASSDPPVERGTQYF. The CDR3 coding sequence is TGTGCCAGCAGTGACCCCCCAGTGGAACGGGGGACGCAGTATTTT. The full variable domain, in which reference TRBV25-1 and TRBJ2-3 provide the parts outside the CDR3, is EADIYQTPRYLVIGTGKKITLECSQTMGHDKMYWYQQDPGMELHLIHYSYGVNSTEKGDLSSESTVSRIRTEHFPLTLESARPSHTSQYLCASSDPPVERGTQYFGPGTRLTVL.

The rearrangement links TRBV7-8 to TRBJ2-1; D unclear. CDR3 length: 12 amino acids. The germline V and J ends were trimmed by 5 bases and 4 bases, with 6 bases remaining between them. Germline V gene lookup returns CDR1 SGHVS and CDR2 FQNEAQ. The DNA of the CDR3 is TGTGCCAGCAGCCACTCTTACAATGAGCAGTTCTTC. Residues: CASSHSYNEQFF.

The chain uses TRBV11-3 and TRBJ2-7, with TRBD1 identical over 7 bases. Trimming took 5 bases from V and 0 from J; bases not matched to a gene: 4. Germline V gene lookup returns CDR1 SGHNT and CDR2 YENEEA. The CDR3 is 14 residues long. CDR3: CASSPWDSSYEQYF. In DNA form, the CDR3 reads TGTGCCAGCAGCCCGTGGGACAGCTCCTACGAGCAGTACTTC.

The V gene is TRBV5-3, the J gene TRBJ1-2; D is unresolved. TRBV5-3 has ORF status, its function being uncertain. The CDR3 contains 14 residues. V gave up 1 base and J gave up 0 bases, with 7 bases separating them. This CDR3 reads CARSLCLANYGYTF. For the CDR3, the DNA is TGTGCCAGAAGCTTGTGTCTAGCTAACTATGGCTACACCTTC.

V is TRBV11-2 and J is TRBJ2-1; the match to TRBD2 covers 9 bases. This CDR3 is 14 amino acids long. Germline values: CDR1 SGHAT, CDR2 FQNNGV. The V and J ends lost 4 bases and 6 bases, in that order; junction bases with no gene match: 4. CDR3 region: CASSSSTSGNEQFF. The CDR3 DNA reads TGTGCCAGCAGCTCTTCGACTAGCGGCAATGAGCAGTTCTTC. The whole variable domain, remainder taken from reference TRBV11-2 and TRBJ2-1, is EAGVAQSPRYKIIEKRQSVAFWCNPISGHATLYWYQQILGQGPKLLIQFQNNGVVDDSQLPKDRFSAERLKGVDSTLKIQPAKLEDSAVYLCASSSSTSGNEQFFGPGTRLTVL.

The rearrangement joins TRBV2 to TRBJ2-1; no clear D. This CDR3 is 12 amino acids long. The ends were cut back, 4 bases at V and 7 bases at J, with 8 bases in the middle. CDR1 SNHLY and CDR2 FYNNEI come from the germline V gene. CDR3 loop: CASSVLENEQFF. CDR3 nucleotides: TGTGCCAGCAGTGTATTAGAAAATGAGCAGTTCTTC.